This T cell receptor beta chain was recovered during a study of shared clonotypes between healthy human individuals. General study findings and limits: Across four donors, naive CD4 shared approximately 4.5%, naive CD8 more than 3%, memory CD4 more than 2%, memory CD8 under 0.5%. Despite large depth, sorted-subset datasets appeared incompletely sequenced. Larger estimated richness was generally seen in naive subsets than in memory subsets.

The V end was cut by 6 bases, the J end by 6 bases, with 10 bases between. This CDR3 spans 11 amino acids. Germline V gene data show CDR1 as DFQATT and CDR2 as SNEGSKA (reference sequence). A few counts support this clone. Its antigen remains unknown. Replicate PCRs from sorted subsets contained about 0.2 ug DNA, which is tens of thousands of T cell genomes. Sequencing used immunoSEQ multiplex PCR; TCRdb keeps in-frame clones, though not all of them. The table lists some 1 million clones, 65% to 80% of them singletons. The V gene is TRBV20-1, the J gene TRBJ2-3; the D is unclear. Input material: memory CD4+ T cells sorted from blood. Subset in this sample: CD45RA-negative fraction. The sequence was obtained from a man aged 18 to 29 in good health. This CDR3 reads CSAPSRDTQYF. Written as DNA, the CDR3 is TGCAGTGCCCCGAGCCGGGATACGCAGTATTTT.